This entry lists 18 T cell receptor beta chains sequenced from one sample in a study of T cells after yellow fever vaccination. TCRdb itself ran the 5' RACE reads through MiXCR, one entry per CDR3 protein. The data show 320,000 or so distinct CDR3 sequences, less than 9.5% seen once. The material sequenced was PBMCs, taken about 49 days after the first yellow fever vaccination. These receptors were collected from a man between 18 and 35 years old who received the YFV17D yellow fever vaccine.

This clonotype has just a few counts. The chain uses TRBV7-2 and TRBJ1-2, with 11 bases fitting TRBD1. The CDR3 contains 15 residues. V lost 6 bases, J lost 8 bases, and 11 bases stayed unmatched. Germline CDR1 SGHTA, CDR2 FQGNSA. The CDR3 DNA reads TGTGCCAGCAGGAAAGGGACAGGGGGTGGCTTCGGCTACACCTTC. It codes for CASRKGTGGGFGYTF.

V and J are TRBV24-1 and TRBJ1-5, with unresolved D. The CDR3 spans 13 residues. V was trimmed by 2 bases and J by 0 bases, leaving 1 base between them. Germline V gene data show CDR1 as KGHDR and CDR2 as SFDVKD. CDR3 residues: CATSDSSNQPQHF. CDR3 sequence (DNA): TGTGCCACCAGTGATTCTAGCAATCAGCCCCAGCATTTT.

In its sample, this clonotype was seen a few times. This chain uses TRBV4-3 with TRBJ2-5, with no clear D. CDR1 is LGHNA and CDR2 is YSLEER in the germline V gene. This CDR3 is built from 12 residues. The V gene lost 3 bases and the J gene lost 2 bases, with 4 bases spanning the gap. DNA for the CDR3: TGCGCCAGCAGCCACGGGCAAGAGACCCAGTACTTC. This translates into CASSHGQETQYF.

This sequence joins TRBV10-3 and TRBJ2-3; 8 bases match TRBD1. The junction had 7 bases not matched to a gene; V was cut back by 8 bases and J by 3 bases. The CDR3 extends over 14 amino acids. CDR1 is ENHRY and CDR2 is SYGVKD in the germline V gene. The CDR3 DNA reads TGTGCCATCGGACAGGGAAGGGAAACAGATACGCAGTATTTT. Amino acids: CAIGQGRETDTQYF.

At least ten counts were recorded for this clonotype. This rearrangement joins TRBV7-6 to TRBJ1-2, with D tentatively TRBD1 (5 bases). The germline V gene has CDR1 SGHVS and CDR2 FNYEAQ. The CDR3 has 16 residues. The V end lost 5 bases, the J end lost 4 bases, and 20 bases lay between the germline ends. CDR3 DNA: TGTGCCAGCAGCCTTGTACGGGACGGGGTAGCCTATGGCTACACCTTC. It yields the protein CASSLVRDGVAYGYTF.

The gene calls are TRBV5-4 and TRBJ2-3; D may be TRBD2 (6 bases). Germline CDR1 and CDR2: SGHNT and YYREEE (reference sequence). V lost 3 bases and J lost 4, with 15 bases in between. CDR3 length: 15 amino acids. The CDR3 protein is CASSSRNSGADTQYF. For the CDR3, the DNA is TGTGCCAGCAGCTCCCGTAATAGCGGAGCAGATACGCAGTATTTT.

This clonotype was observed a few times. The chain links TRBV30 to TRBJ1-4; D call uncertain. This CDR3 has 14 amino acids. Germline-derived CDR1 and CDR2 are GTSNPN and SVGIG (reference sequence). The V gene lost 3 bases and the J gene lost 6 bases, with 14 bases spanning the gap. The CDR3 spells CAWSSRGLDEKLFF. Here the CDR3 DNA reads TGTGCCTGGAGCTCCAGAGGCCTGGATGAAAAACTGTTTTTT.

This clonotype has only a few counts. The rearrangement joins TRBV28 to TRBJ2-2; D is tentatively TRBD1 or TRBD2 (5 bases each). The CDR3 runs to 14 residues. The ends were cut back, 8 bases at V and 0 bases at J, with 10 bases in the middle. Germline-derived CDR1 and CDR2 are MDHEN and SYDVKM. The CDR3 nucleotides read TGTGCCAGCCGGGACGTCGCGAACACCGGGGAGCTGTTTTTT. It yields the protein CASRDVANTGELFF.

This clonotype was found many times. CDR3 nucleotide sequence: TGCAGTGCAGATAGCGGGGGGGCCGGAGAGACCCAGTACTTC. Amino acids: CSADSGGAGETQYF. The chain couples TRBV20-1 to TRBJ2-5; 11 bases are a match to TRBD2. The germline CDR1 and CDR2 sequences are DFQATT and SNEGSKA (reference sequence). CDR3 length equals 14 residues. The trim removed 6 bases at V and 4 bases at J, leaving 7 bases unmatched.

V gene TRBV11-2 combines with J gene TRBJ2-3; a weak D match, TRBD2 (6 bases). With 5 bases removed from V and 1 base from J, the gap between germline ends came to 16 bases. The CDR3 is 16 amino acids. Per germline, CDR1 SGHAT and CDR2 FQNNGV. The CDR3 nucleotides are TGTGCCAGCAGCCACGCATGGGACTCTGGCACAGATACGCAGTATTTT. Encoded protein: CASSHAWDSGTDTQYF.

This clonotype was recorded a few times. The chain couples TRBV4-3 to TRBJ2-1, with TRBD1 identical over 10 bases. The CDR3 loop spans 15 amino acids. Per germline, CDR1 LGHNA and CDR2 YSLEER. J lost 3 bases, V lost 4 bases, and 3 bases had no gene match. CDR3 sequence: CASSRGQGLYNEQFF. The CDR3 nucleotides are TGCGCCAGCAGCCGGGGACAGGGGCTCTACAATGAGCAGTTCTTC.

The sample holds a few counts of this clonotype. The chain uses TRBV10-3 and TRBJ2-5; no definite D call. This CDR3 spans 9 amino acids. V lost 7 bases to trimming and J lost 9 bases, with 6 bases between them. Germline lookup yields CDR1 ENHRY and CDR2 SYGVKD. The CDR3 protein is CAIIQPQYF. In DNA, the CDR3 is TGTGCCATCATCCAGCCCCAGTACTTC.

V and J are TRBV20-1 and TRBJ2-1; 10 bases are a match to TRBD1. This CDR3 spans 15 amino acids. Per germline, CDR1 DFQATT and CDR2 SNEGSKA (reference sequence). The junction had 4 bases not matched to a gene; V was cut back by 0 bases and J by 5 bases. CDR3 nucleotides: TGCAGTGCTAGAGACTCCGGGACAGGGGACAATGAGCAGTTCTTC. The encoded protein is CSARDSGTGDNEQFF.

This sequence joins TRBV7-9 and TRBJ2-1; TRBD1 matches 7 bases. The J segment lost 6 bases and the V segment lost 1 base, leaving 6 bases of the junction unmatched. There are 15 residues in the CDR3. Germline CDR1 SEHNR, CDR2 FQNEAQ (reference sequence). CDR3 coding DNA: TGTGCCAGCAGCTTAGGTGATACAGGGGTCAATGAGCAGTTCTTC. This encodes CASSLGDTGVNEQFF.

This clonotype was counted a few times. The chain employs TRBV19 and TRBJ2-3; TRBD1 agrees at 8 bases. The V gene end was trimmed by 10 bases and the J gene end by 5 bases; junction bases not matched to a gene: 5. This CDR3 comprises 12 residues. The V gene's germline CDR1 is LNHDA and CDR2 SQIVND (reference sequence). CDR3 sequence reads: CATATGEDTQYF. In DNA form, the CDR3 reads TGTGCCACCGCGACAGGGGAAGATACGCAGTATTTT.

This clonotype appeared many times. The chain employs TRBV5-1 and TRBJ2-5, with D possibly matching TRBD2 (6 bases). Trimming pared 7 bases from V and 5 bases from J, leaving 21 bases between. Germline lookup yields CDR1 SGHRS and CDR2 YFSETQ. This CDR3 has 15 residues. In DNA form, the CDR3 reads TGCGCCAGCGCCCCCCCTGGTAGCGGCGAGGAGACCCAGTACTTC. Its protein product is CASAPPGSGEETQYF.

This clonotype was recorded a few times. The chain links TRBV6-5 to TRBJ1-1; TRBD1 is a possible D gene (6 bases). Trimming cost V 1 base and J 3 bases, with 9 bases left between them. Germline lookup yields CDR1 MNHEY and CDR2 SVGAGI. The CDR3 length is 14 residues. The CDR3 reads CASSYLRTDTEAFF. The DNA of the CDR3 is TGTGCCAGCAGTTACTTAAGGACAGACACTGAAGCTTTCTTT.

This clonotype has only a few counts. The rearrangement links TRBV6-1 to TRBJ2-7; unclear D gene. CDR1 MNHNS and CDR2 SASEGT come from the germline V gene. The CDR3 has 15 amino acids. V was cut by 6 bases and J by 0 bases, with 15 bases left in between. CDR3 nucleotide sequence: TGTGCCAGCAGCCTAGGGCCGGAAAGCTCCTACGAGCAGTACTTC. It codes for CASSLGPESSYEQYF.